A single sample is the source of the 23 T cell receptor beta chains below, sequenced in a study of T cell repertoires in cytomegalovirus infection. TCRdb reprocessed the reads via MiXCR and lists one record per CDR3 protein. This table holds 300,000 or so distinct CDR3 sequences, around 10% found once. Material for sequencing was PBMCs. The source of these receptors is a human donor in good health (CMV status not recorded). Some clones in this sample may be carry-over from other donors' samples.

This clonotype was seen at least ten times. The DNA of the CDR3 is TGTGCCACCAGCAGAGTTAACCCCTACCCGAACACTGAAGCTTTCTTT. Encoded protein: CATSRVNPYPNTEAFF. The chain couples TRBV15 to TRBJ1-1, with unresolved D. The length of the CDR3 is 16 residues. Germline V gene lookup returns CDR1 LNHNV and CDR2 YYDKDF (reference sequence). V dropped 1 base and J dropped 1 base, with 13 bases sitting between them.

Ten or more counts support this clonotype. Here the CDR3 reads CASSLEYRGGNEQFF. As DNA, the CDR3 is TGTGCCAGCAGCTTAGAGTACAGGGGCGGCAATGAGCAGTTCTTC. The chain uses TRBV7-8 and TRBJ2-1; TRBD1 aligns across 7 bases. This CDR3 has 15 residues. Trimming took 1 base from V and 6 from J; bases not matched to a gene: 6. The V gene's germline CDR1 is SGHVS and CDR2 FQNEAQ. Combining the CDR3 with reference TRBV7-8 and TRBJ2-1 gives the whole variable domain GAGVSQSPRYKVAKRGQDVALRCDPISGHVSLFWYQQALGQGPEFLTYFQNEAQLDKSGLPSDRFFAERPEGSVSTLKIQRTQQEDSAVYLCASSLEYRGGNEQFFGPGTRLTVL.

This clonotype was seen at least ten times. The chain is built from TRBV28 and TRBJ2-2, with 8 bases fitting TRBD2. The CDR3 is 14 amino acids. CDR1 and CDR2 from the germline V gene are MDHEN and SYDVKM. V lost 7 bases and J lost 4; bases outside the gene matches: 5. The DNA of the CDR3 is TGTGCCAGCACGGGGGGGGGGCCCACCGGGGAGCTGTTTTTT. Protein product: CASTGGGPTGELFF.

This clonotype occurred many times. The genes are TRBV7-2 and TRBJ1-2, with a weak D call TRBD1 (5 bases). Germline lookup yields CDR1 SGHTA and CDR2 FQGNSA. Trimming stripped 5 bases from V and 1 base from J, with 11 bases between. This CDR3 comprises 14 residues. The chain's CDR3 is CASSPRQINYGYTF. The CDR3, as DNA: TGTGCCAGCAGCCCCCGACAGATTAACTATGGCTACACCTTC.

The genes are TRBV25-1 and TRBJ1-2; the D is unclear. Germline V gene data show CDR1 as MGHDK and CDR2 as SYGVNS. CDR3 length equals 11 residues. V lost 2 bases and J lost 13, with 11 bases in between. The CDR3 protein is CASSEIGVPTF. CDR3 coding DNA: TGTGCCAGCAGTGAAATTGGGGTACCCACCTTC.

This clonotype was recorded many times. This chain uses TRBV12-3 or TRBV12-4 with TRBJ2-2; 8 nucleotides align to TRBD2. This CDR3 comprises 15 residues. The ends lost 3 bases at V and 2 bases at J; junction bases unmatched: 2. For the CDR3, the DNA is TGTGCCAGCAGTTTTGCGGGGGGTAACACCGGGGAGCTGTTTTTT. It codes for CASSFAGGNTGELFF.

This clonotype appeared many times. This chain uses TRBV6-2 or TRBV6-3 with TRBJ2-7; 10 bases agree with TRBD1. The CDR3 is 15 residues long. Germline loops: CDR1 MNHEY, CDR2 SVGEGT. V shed 6 bases, J shed 1 base, and the junction held 6 bases outside the gene matches. The CDR3 spells CASRNQGQGSYEQYV. Here the CDR3 DNA reads TGTGCCAGCAGAAACCAGGGACAGGGGTCCTACGAGCAGTACGTC.

This clonotype appeared many times. The rearrangement joins TRBV7-9 to TRBJ1-1, with 7 positions matching TRBD1. The CDR3 is 14 amino acids. Germline-derived CDR1 and CDR2 are SEHNR and FQNEAQ (reference sequence). Trimming took 5 bases from V and 4 from J; bases not matched to a gene: 7. The CDR3 bases are TGTGCCAGCAGCGACAGGGCGCCGGTCACTGAAGCTTTCTTT. Amino acids: CASSDRAPVTEAFF.

This clonotype appeared many times. The rearrangement uses TRBV20-1 and TRBJ1-2, with TRBD1 identical over 9 bases. Germline assignment: CDR1 DFQATT and CDR2 SNEGSKA (reference sequence). J was trimmed by 2 bases and V by 5 bases; bases with no gene match: 3. The CDR3 is made up of 13 amino acids. CDR3 nucleotide sequence: TGCAGTGCTCGGGACAGGGTGAACTATGGCTACACCTTC. Translating gives CSARDRVNYGYTF.

This clonotype was picked up many times. The V and J genes are TRBV7-9 and TRBJ2-2; 8 nucleotides agree with TRBD1. CDR1 is SEHNR, CDR2 FQNEAQ, per germline (reference sequence). The CDR3 totals 16 residues. V dropped 2 bases and J dropped 5; count of bases not matched to a gene: 7. The CDR3 is CASSLHQGARTGELFF. The CDR3 DNA reads as TGTGCCAGCAGCTTACACCAGGGGGCGCGAACCGGGGAGCTGTTTTTT.

This clonotype was counted ten times or more. The rearrangement joins TRBV7-2 to TRBJ1-6; TRBD1 matches 8 bases. Germline CDR1 and CDR2: SGHTA and FQGNSA. J was trimmed by 0 bases and V by 6 bases; bases with no gene match: 7. CDR3 size: 17 residues. The CDR3 loop reads CASSLTGATSYNSPLHF. In DNA form, the CDR3 reads TGTGCCAGCAGTCTGACAGGGGCCACCTCCTATAATTCACCCCTCCACTTT.

The V and J genes are TRBV14 and TRBJ1-6, with D maybe TRBD1 (5 bases). The germline V gene encodes CDR1 SGHDN and CDR2 FVKESK. The V end lost 0 bases, the J end lost 6 bases, and 9 bases lay between the germline ends. The CDR3 consists of 15 residues. The CDR3 here is CASSQEGARNSPLHF. CDR3 DNA: TGTGCCAGCAGCCAAGAAGGGGCCCGTAATTCACCCCTCCACTTT.

This clonotype showed up many times. The chain uses TRBV6-2 or TRBV6-3 and TRBJ2-7; D is undetermined. This CDR3 region has 11 residues. Deletions cut 7 bases from V and 3 bases from J, with 7 bases between. The germline CDR1 and CDR2 sequences are MNHEY and SVGEGT. The CDR3 sequence: CASKASYEQYF. The CDR3 DNA is TGTGCCAGCAAGGCGAGCTACGAGCAGTACTTC.

This clonotype appeared many times. This chain joins TRBV6-1 and TRBJ2-3; the D gene is possibly TRBD1 (6 bases). The germline CDR1 and CDR2 sequences are MNHNS and SASEGT. The CDR3 length is 14 residues. Trimming took 8 bases from V and 1 from J, leaving 13 bases between them. This chain's CDR3 is CASRYNRGTDTQYF. For the CDR3, the DNA is TGTGCCAGCCGCTATAACAGGGGCACAGATACGCAGTATTTT.

This clonotype was found a few times. V usage is TRBV5-1 and J usage is TRBJ2-1; D unresolved. Germline V gives CDR1 SGHRS, CDR2 YFSETQ. V lost 0 bases, J lost 5 bases, and 15 bases lay in between. The CDR3 contains 16 residues. The CDR3 here is CASSLVAGPRNNEQFF. The DNA of the CDR3 is TGCGCCAGCAGCTTGGTTGCCGGACCTCGAAACAATGAGCAGTTCTTC.

This clonotype was seen more than once but under ten times. This sequence joins TRBV10-3 and TRBJ1-1, with 10 bases aligning to TRBD1. The V segment lost 4 bases and the J segment 3 bases; nucleotides outside the gene matches: 5. In germline, CDR1 is ENHRY, CDR2 SYGVKD. The CDR3 covers 15 residues. In DNA, the CDR3 is TGTGCCATCAGTGGACAGGGGGCTCCGGACACTGAAGCTTTCTTT. This translates into CAISGQGAPDTEAFF.

This clonotype occurred many times. In DNA, the CDR3 is TGTGCCAGCAGTCCCGGTAGGGTCTCCCTATACGAGCAGTACGTC. Its protein product is CASSPGRVSLYEQYV. The genes are TRBV28 and TRBJ2-7; D remains ambiguous. Germline assignment: CDR1 MDHEN and CDR2 SYDVKM. V was cut by 5 bases and J by 4 bases, with 18 bases left in between. There are 15 residues in the CDR3.

Many counts were recorded for this clonotype. The genes are TRBV7-8 and TRBJ2-1, with 7 nucleotides matching TRBD2. With V trimmed by 5 bases and J by 5 bases, 12 bases remained unmatched. The CDR3 loop spans 16 amino acids. The germline CDR1 and CDR2 sequences are SGHVS and FQNEAQ. DNA of the CDR3: TGTGCCAGCAGCGTAGGAGGGTGGGGGGGAGACAATGAGCAGTTCTTC. This encodes CASSVGGWGGDNEQFF.

This clonotype was seen repeatedly, ten times or more. The chain recombines TRBV7-9 with TRBJ1-4, with 10 positions matching TRBD1. Per the germline V gene, CDR1 is SEHNR and CDR2 is FQNEAQ (reference sequence). With 2 bases clipped from V and 7 bases from J, the junction kept 1 base outside the gene matches. The CDR3 contains 14 residues. For the CDR3, the DNA is TGTGCCAGCAGCTTAAGGGACAGGGGTGAAAAACTGTTTTTT. It translates to CASSLRDRGEKLFF.

This clonotype was seen repeatedly, ten times or more. This sequence joins TRBV10-3 and TRBJ1-2; tentative D call: TRBD1 (5 bases). The CDR3 has 14 amino acids. Germline V gene sequence: CDR1 ENHRY, CDR2 SYGVKD. V lost 0 bases and J lost 6, with 11 bases in between. The CDR3 loop is CAISESGQGNGYTF. CDR3 DNA sequence: TGTGCCATCAGTGAGTCGGGGCAGGGTAATGGCTACACCTTC.

This clonotype was counted many times. The rearrangement uses TRBV6-5 and TRBJ2-7; D may be TRBD2 (5 bases). The CDR3 totals 15 residues. With 3 bases removed from V and 2 bases from J, the gap between germline ends came to 14 bases. Germline V gene sequence: CDR1 MNHEY, CDR2 SVGAGI. In DNA form, the CDR3 reads TGTGCCAGCAGTTATTTTGTAGGGAGCCCCTACGAGCAGTACTTC. This sequence encodes CASSYFVGSPYEQYF.

This clonotype showed up many times. The rearrangement links TRBV10-2 to TRBJ2-7, with TRBD1 matching 10 bases. After removal of 3 bases from V and 4 bases from J, the junction contained 3 bases not matched to a gene. CDR3 length: 14 residues. In germline, CDR1 is WSHSY, CDR2 SAAADI. DNA of the CDR3: TGCGCCAGCAGTGAAGACAGGGGGCGGTACGAGCAGTACTTC. Encoded protein: CASSEDRGRYEQYF.

V is TRBV20-1 and J is TRBJ2-1; TRBD2 agrees at 14 bases. The V and J ends lost 6 bases and 10 bases, in that order; junction bases with no gene match: 11. Germline V CDR1 and CDR2: DFQATT, SNEGSKA (reference sequence). There are 15 residues in the CDR3. For the CDR3, the DNA is TGCAGTGCACTAGAAGGGACTAGCGGGGGAGGGGAGCAGTTCTTC. It translates to CSALEGTSGGGEQFF.